This T cell receptor beta chain was identified during a study of blood T cells in healthy people across ages. This clonotype was seen many times. Its antigen is undetermined. Study-wide results and caveats: It was not possible, with unsorted PBMCs, to conclusively compare naive and antigen-experienced cells. Age brought a roughly linear fall in TCR beta diversity measured per million T cells.

The V gene's germline CDR1 is MNHEY and CDR2 SMNVEV (reference sequence). This CDR3 is built from 18 residues. The V end was cut by 7 bases, the J end by 2 bases, with 24 bases between. Ten milliliters was the volume of peripheral blood drawn from each donor. It was with a sample-barcoded 5' primer and a J-beta primer mix that a second PCR of about 6 to 12 cycles was run. Each CDR3 protein gets one entry after TCRdb re-called the 5' RACE reads with MiXCR. The sample has about 1.6 million distinct CDR3 sequences, roughly 30% seen once. The receptor was derived from a woman in her twenties or thirties in good health. The chain combines TRBV27 with TRBJ1-5; a weak D match, TRBD1 (5 bases). Sequencing input: blood. The CDR3 sequence: CASKVGWQGGGGNQPQHF. The CDR3 bases are TGTGCCAGCAAGGTGGGATGGCAGGGTGGAGGGGGCAATCAGCCCCAGCATTTT.